The 32 T cell receptor beta chains below all came from one sample that was sequenced in a study of blood T cell repertoires in COVID-19. The method was immunoSEQ multiplex PCR; TCRdb's version includes in-frame clones alone and lacks a portion of them. The table shows 90,000 or so clones, with 65% to 90% occurring only once. The sequenced material came from peripheral blood. The receptor set was obtained from a man between 60 and 70 years old with acute or convalescent COVID-19.

The chain combines TRBV7-9 with TRBJ1-6; tentatively, D is TRBD1 (6 bases). Deletions cut 5 bases from V and 8 bases from J, with 19 bases between. The CDR3 contains 16 residues. CDR1 and CDR2 (germline): SEHNR, FQNEAQ (reference sequence). In nucleotides, the CDR3 is TGTGCCAGCAGCACGAATCAACAGGGTAGTGATTCACCCCTCCACTTT. It translates to CASSTNQQGSDSPLHF.

V and J are TRBV24-1 and TRBJ1-5; the D is unclear. V dropped 7 bases and J dropped 7 bases, with 13 bases sitting between them. Germline V lookup: CDR1 KGHDR, CDR2 SFDVKD. The CDR3 is 13 residues long. The CDR3 nucleotides are TGTGCCACCAGCGCTCTCGGGTGGCAGCCCCAGCATTTT. Translated, it gives CATSALGWQPQHF.

The CDR3 here is CASRRDRGGPEAFF. In nucleotides, the CDR3 is TGTGCCAGCCGGCGGGACAGGGGGGGACCTGAAGCTTTCTTT. The chain employs TRBV7-2 and TRBJ1-1, with TRBD1 matching over 11 bases. J gave up 6 bases and V 8 bases, and 8 bases lay outside the gene matches. Germline assignment: CDR1 SGHTA and CDR2 FQGNSA. The CDR3 loop spans 14 amino acids.

The genes are TRBV5-6 and TRBJ1-6; 7 bases match TRBD1. CDR3 length equals 16 residues. The J segment lost 7 bases and the V segment lost 1 base, leaving 8 bases of the junction unmatched. Germline V gene data show CDR1 as SGHDT and CDR2 as YYEEEE. This CDR3 reads CASSLNPGQKNSPLHF. DNA of the CDR3: TGTGCCAGCAGCTTGAACCCGGGACAGAAGAATTCACCCCTCCACTTT.

This sequence joins TRBV5-1 and TRBJ1-2, with TRBD1 matching 7 bases. Germline V gene lookup returns CDR1 SGHRS and CDR2 YFSETQ. With 0 bases clipped from V and 2 bases from J, the junction kept 4 bases outside the gene matches. The CDR3 totals 15 residues. Here the CDR3 DNA reads TGCGCCAGCAGCTTGGTAGGGGGCAGGAACTATGGCTACACCTTC. It is translated as CASSLVGGRNYGYTF.

The V call is TRBV24-1, the J call TRBJ2-5; TRBD2 matches 14 bases. CDR3 length equals 17 residues. V trimming: 4 bases; J trimming: 1 base; junction bases outside the gene matches: 4. Germline-derived CDR1 and CDR2 are KGHDR and SFDVKD. In DNA, the CDR3 is TGTGCCACCAGTGAGGGGACTAGCGGGGGCCTCCAAGAGACCCAGTACTTC. It yields the protein CATSEGTSGGLQETQYF.

The rearrangement links TRBV6-5 to TRBJ1-1; D is undetermined. The CDR3 has 12 residues. Germline V lookup: CDR1 MNHEY, CDR2 SVGAGI. Trimming cost V 6 bases and J 11 bases, with 16 bases left between them. Here the CDR3 reads CASSYPTGLAFF. DNA of the CDR3: TGTGCCAGCAGCTACCCGACGGGGTTGGCTTTCTTT.

This chain joins TRBV3-1 (or the pseudogene TRBV3-2) and TRBJ2-5; 9 bases are a match to TRBD2. Trimming removed 1 base from V and 9 bases from J; junction bases left unmatched: 3. Germline-derived CDR1 and CDR2 are LGHDT and YNNKEL (reference sequence). This CDR3 has 13 residues. The CDR3 loop is CASSQGLAGPQYF. CDR3 in DNA: TGTGCCAGCAGCCAAGGGCTAGCGGGGCCCCAGTACTTC.

The V call is TRBV6-5, the J call TRBJ1-5; 10 nucleotides match TRBD1. This CDR3 is 15 amino acids long. Germline CDR1 MNHEY, CDR2 SVGAGI. Trimming cost V 6 bases and J 3 bases; bases outside gene matches: 5. This chain's CDR3 is CASSKTGGYNQPQHF. CDR3 bases: TGTGCCAGCAGCAAGACAGGGGGCTACAATCAGCCCCAGCATTTT.

Written as DNA, the CDR3 is TGTGCCAGCAGCCCCCGGAGGGGTGGGACAGATACGCAGTATTTT. It encodes CASSPRRGGTDTQYF. V and J are TRBV4-2 and TRBJ2-3; D is perhaps TRBD2 (6 bases). V gave up 4 bases and J gave up 3 bases, with 14 bases separating them. CDR1 is LGHNA, CDR2 YNFKEQ, per germline. The CDR3 has 15 residues.

The chain employs TRBV9 and TRBJ2-3, with a tentative D call TRBD1 (6 bases). CDR3 length equals 15 residues. Trimming took 0 bases from V and 2 from J, leaving 10 bases between them. Germline values: CDR1 SGDLS, CDR2 YYNGEE. This chain's CDR3 is CASSVEGVNTDTQYF. CDR3 DNA sequence: TGTGCCAGCAGCGTAGAGGGGGTAAACACAGATACGCAGTATTTT.

CDR3 protein: CASSYSSEYEQYF. The CDR3 nucleotides read TGTGCCAGCAGTTACTCTTCGGAGTACGAGCAGTACTTC. The chain joins TRBV6-5 to TRBJ2-7; D uncertain. V was pared by 0 bases and J by 4 bases, with 7 bases between. The germline V gene encodes CDR1 MNHEY and CDR2 SVGAGI. The CDR3 is 13 residues long.

CDR3 coding DNA: TGTGCCAGCAGCCAAAAGGACAGGGGGAATCAGCCCCAGCATTTT. Its protein is CASSQKDRGNQPQHF. The V and J genes are TRBV3-1 (or the pseudogene TRBV3-2) and TRBJ1-5, with 10 bases that match TRBD1. CDR3 length: 15 amino acids. V dropped 2 bases and J dropped 4; count of bases not matched to a gene: 2. CDR1 is LGHDT and CDR2 is YNNKEL in the germline V gene (reference sequence).

This clone has only one observation. This sequence joins TRBV4-2 and TRBJ2-2; TRBD2 matches at 11 bases. The CDR3 length is 18 residues. Germline-derived CDR1 and CDR2 are LGHNA and YNFKEQ. The ends lost 2 bases at V and 4 bases at J; junction bases unmatched: 9. The CDR3 sequence: CASSQRGTTSGVTGELFF. CDR3 in DNA: TGTGCCAGCAGCCAAAGGGGAACGACTAGCGGGGTCACCGGGGAGCTGTTTTTT.

The sample holds a few counts of this clone. J is TRBJ1-2 and V is TRBV28; TRBD1 might be the D (6 bases). Germline values: CDR1 MDHEN, CDR2 SYDVKM. The CDR3 is made up of 14 amino acids. Trimming left V 2 bases short and J 1 base short, with 8 bases between. CDR3 sequence (DNA): TGTGCCAGCAGTTTAGTACAGGGTAACTATGGCTACACCTTC. Amino acid sequence: CASSLVQGNYGYTF.

V is TRBV5-4 and J is TRBJ2-5; TRBD1 aligns across 7 bases. V shed 2 bases, J shed 1 base, and the junction held 2 bases outside the gene matches. The CDR3 has 14 residues. From germline, CDR1 is SGHNT and CDR2 YYREEE (reference sequence). CDR3 nucleotide sequence: TGTGCCAGCAGCTTCGCAGGGGGCCAAGAGACCCAGTACTTC. Protein sequence: CASSFAGGQETQYF.

This clone came up a few times. The CDR3 nucleotides are TGTGCCAGCAGCGTAAGAGCGGGGGGGCTCAATGAGCAGTTCTTC. Protein: CASSVRAGGLNEQFF. V is TRBV9 and J is TRBJ2-1; 10 bases match TRBD2. Trimming removed 1 base from V and 6 bases from J; junction bases left unmatched: 4. Germline V CDR1 and CDR2: SGDLS, YYNGEE. CDR3 size: 15 residues.

This clone is a singleton in its sample. This chain links TRBV11-3 with TRBJ1-2, with D hard to call. With 0 bases removed from V and 4 bases from J, the gap between germline ends came to 36 bases. This CDR3 is 23 amino acids long. Germline-derived CDR1 and CDR2 are SGHNT and YENEEA. In DNA form, the CDR3 reads TGTGCCAGCAGCTTAGATCCCTCAGAGCCTCTTGTCCTTCTAACTAAGGACTTCTATGGCTACACCTTC. It codes for CASSLDPSEPLVLLTKDFYGYTF.

V gene TRBV9 combines with J gene TRBJ2-5; D is possibly TRBD1 (6 bases). The CDR3 runs 14 residues. V dropped 0 bases and J dropped 4 bases, with 10 bases sitting between them. Germline CDR1 and CDR2: SGDLS and YYNGEE. CDR3 amino acids: CASSVGTELETQYF. The CDR3 DNA reads TGTGCCAGCAGCGTAGGGACAGAGCTAGAGACCCAGTACTTC.

V and J are TRBV3-1 (or the pseudogene TRBV3-2) and TRBJ2-2; no firm D call. This CDR3 has 14 residues. Trimming pared 0 bases from V and 5 bases from J, leaving 7 bases between. In germline, CDR1 is LGHDT, CDR2 YNNKEL (reference sequence). For the CDR3, the DNA is TGTGCCAGCAGCCAAGACCCCCCGACCGGGGAGCTGTTTTTT. This translates into CASSQDPPTGELFF.

The chain employs TRBV7-2 and TRBJ1-4, with D unresolved. The CDR3 is 14 residues long. V was pared by 2 bases and J by 3 bases, with 7 bases between. Germline loops: CDR1 SGHTA, CDR2 FQGNSA. DNA of the CDR3: TGTGCCAGCAGCTTATCCTCGTCTAATGAAAAACTGTTTTTT. Translation gives CASSLSSSNEKLFF.

The chain couples TRBV24-1 to TRBJ2-7; 10 bases match TRBD1. V shed 4 bases, J shed 1 base, and the junction held 27 bases outside the gene matches. The CDR3 is 23 amino acids. Germline CDR1 KGHDR, CDR2 SFDVKD. As DNA, the CDR3 is TGTGCCACCAGTGACTCCCCCTTCCACCGGGACAGGGGATCGGGGTCTAAGTCCTACGAGCAGTACGTC. Translating gives CATSDSPFHRDRGSGSKSYEQYV.

This chain uses TRBV19 with TRBJ1-1; tentative D call: TRBD1 (6 bases). This CDR3 spans 13 amino acids. The V gene lost 5 bases and the J gene lost 2 bases, with 9 bases spanning the gap. Germline V gives CDR1 LNHDA, CDR2 SQIVND (reference sequence). CDR3 DNA: TGTGCCAGTAGTGCACAGGGTAACACTGAAGCTTTCTTT. Translated: CASSAQGNTEAFF.

The J gene is TRBJ1-1, the V gene TRBV2; possibly TRBD1 for D (5 bases). The germline CDR1 and CDR2 sequences are SNHLY and FYNNEI. This CDR3 has 13 amino acids. V lost 4 bases and J lost 10, with 16 bases in between. CDR3: CASSVIIIRGAFF. CDR3 nucleotides: TGTGCCAGCAGTGTTATTATTATTAGGGGAGCTTTCTTT.

This clone appeared once. V usage is TRBV7-9 and J usage is TRBJ1-2; TRBD1 is a possible D gene (6 bases). Looked up from germline, CDR1 is SEHNR and CDR2 is FQNEAQ (reference sequence). V was cut by 6 bases and J by 0 bases, with 11 bases left in between. This CDR3 region has 14 residues. The CDR3 loop reads CASSPTGTNYGYTF. CDR3 DNA: TGTGCCAGCAGTCCTACAGGGACTAACTATGGCTACACCTTC.

This sequence joins TRBV5-1 and TRBJ2-5, with unresolved D. From germline, CDR1 is SGHRS and CDR2 YFSETQ. Trimming shortened V by 2 bases and J by 3 bases, and 5 bases separated the two germline ends. The CDR3 covers 12 residues. The CDR3 sequence is CASSLEKETQYF. The CDR3 bases are TGCGCCAGCAGCTTAGAGAAAGAGACCCAGTACTTC.

The V gene is TRBV3-1 (or the pseudogene TRBV3-2), the J gene TRBJ1-6; 9 nucleotides line up with TRBD1. CDR1 is LGHDT, CDR2 YNNKEL, per germline (reference sequence). The V segment lost 3 bases and the J segment 6 bases; nucleotides outside the gene matches: 6. CDR3 length equals 16 residues. The CDR3 nucleotides are TGTGCCAGCAGCCAGGGACAGGGAATGTCTAATTCACCCCTCCACTTT. This encodes CASSQGQGMSNSPLHF.

The CDR3 spells CASSESGGVNSPLHF. CDR3 nucleotides: TGTGCCAGCAGTGAATCGGGGGGGGTCAATTCACCCCTCCACTTT. The chain is built from TRBV25-1 and TRBJ1-6; TRBD1 might be the D (5 bases). Trimming took off 1 base at V and 7 bases at J, with 11 bases between the two ends. This CDR3 is built from 15 residues. Germline-derived CDR1 and CDR2 are MGHDK and SYGVNS. Full variable domain (remainder filled in from reference TRBV25-1 and TRBJ1-6): EADIYQTPRYLVIGTGKKITLECSQTMGHDKMYWYQQDPGMELHLIHYSYGVNSTEKGDLSSESTVSRIRTEHFPLTLESARPSHTSQYLCASSESGGVNSPLHFGNGTRLTVT.

The rearrangement links TRBV19 to TRBJ1-1; D gene unclear. Germline CDR1 LNHDA, CDR2 SQIVND (reference sequence). The CDR3 runs to 13 residues. V lost 7 bases and J lost 1, with 10 bases in between. CDR3 coding DNA: TGTGCCAGTACCCACCAGGCGAACACTGAAGCTTTCTTT. Translated, it gives CASTHQANTEAFF.

CDR3 bases: TGTGCCATCAGTGAGGGACAGACCTACGAGCAGTACTTC. Its translation: CAISEGQTYEQYF. The chain employs TRBV10-3 and TRBJ2-7; a weak D match, TRBD1 (6 bases). The CDR3 consists of 13 residues. V was clipped by 2 bases and J by 2 bases, with 7 bases between them. Germline V CDR1 and CDR2: ENHRY, SYGVKD.

The V and J genes are TRBV27 and TRBJ1-6, with TRBD1 identical over 12 bases. Losses at the gene ends were 4 bases for V and 7 bases for J; bases not matched to a gene: 2. CDR3 size: 15 residues. The germline V gene has CDR1 MNHEY and CDR2 SMNVEV (reference sequence). CDR3 protein: CASSWDRGLNSPLHF. The CDR3 DNA reads TGTGCCAGCAGTTGGGACAGGGGGCTAAATTCACCCCTCCACTTT.

The chain joins TRBV11-2 to TRBJ2-3; TRBD2 aligns across 7 bases. The CDR3 spans 18 residues. Germline loops: CDR1 SGHAT, CDR2 FQNNGV. V shed 2 bases and J 2 bases; nucleotides not matched to a gene: 13. CDR3 DNA: TGTGCCAGCAGCTTAACCTCACTTGGGGGGGGACTCACAGATACGCAGTATTTT. It is translated as CASSLTSLGGGLTDTQYF. The full variable domain, rest sourced from reference TRBV11-2 and TRBJ2-3, is EAGVAQSPRYKIIEKRQSVAFWCNPISGHATLYWYQQILGQGPKLLIQFQNNGVVDDSQLPKDRFSAERLKGVDSTLKIQPAKLEDSAVYLCASSLTSLGGGLTDTQYFGPGTRLTVL.